This is a list of T cell receptor beta chains from one sample in a study of human T cells and chemical hapten exposure. TCRdb re-analysed the 5' RACE reads in MiXCR, keeping a single row per CDR3 protein. Of 81,000 or so distinct CDR3 sequences listed, more than 7% are singletons. The receptors here all came from a male donor in good health. Each CDR3 is given with its conserved first and last residue. The D gene is left open where the match is weak. Clone size is shown for a subset of rows, as once, few, many or a class of expanded clone.

D	J	V	size	DNA	CDR3
-	TRBJ2-1	TRBV29-1	few	TGCAGCGTCAAGGTCCAAAGGGCCTACAATGAGCAGTTCTTC	CSVKVQRAYNEQFF
-	TRBJ2-4	TRBV18	many	TGTGCCAGCTCACCACGGGGAGCCAAAAACATTCAGTACTTC	CASSPRGAKNIQYF
TRBD1	TRBJ2-3	TRBV7-6	few	TGTGCCAGCAGCTTAGGTGGCGGACAGGGGGCAGATACGCAGTATTTT	CASSLGGGQGADTQYF
TRBD2	TRBJ2-3	TRBV20-1	-	TGCAGTGCTAGCCCCCCTACTAGCGGCACAGATACGCAGTATTTT	CSASPPTSGTDTQYF
-	TRBJ2-3	TRBV12-3/TRBV12-4	few	TGTGCCAGCAGTTTACCGGGGAGCGGAAGATATACGCAGTATTTT	CASSLPGSGRYTQYF
-	TRBJ2-7	TRBV19	-	TGTGCCAGTAACACAGGGCCAAACTACGAGCAGTACTTC	CASNTGPNYEQYF
TRBD2	TRBJ2-7	TRBV7-2	many	TGTGCCAGCAGCCCCCTGGGGCGCGGGGGGGACGAGCAGTACTTC	CASSPLGRGGDEQYF
-	TRBJ2-7	TRBV3-1	few	TGTGCCAGCAGCCAAGATGAGGGAATGGACGAGCAGTACTTC	CASSQDEGMDEQYF
TRBD1	TRBJ2-1	TRBV24-1	-	TGTGCCACCAGTGATTCCGGAAGACAGGGTCATGAGCAGTTCTTC	CATSDSGRQGHEQFF
TRBD1	TRBJ2-1	TRBV9	-	TGTGCCAGCAGCCCAGGACAGGTGGGAAATGAGCAGTTCTTC	CASSPGQVGNEQFF
TRBD1	TRBJ1-6	TRBV18	-	TGTGCCAGCTCACTTCCGACAGGGGATAATTCACCCCTCCACTTT	CASSLPTGDNSPLHF
TRBD1	TRBJ2-5	TRBV7-2	few	TGTGCCAGCAGCTCCCGGACAGGCTTGGACGGGACCCAGTACTTC	CASSSRTGLDGTQYF
-	TRBJ1-5	TRBV20-1	many	TGCAGTGCTATCCCCCTCCGGGACAATGATCAGCCCCAGCATTTT	CSAIPLRDNDQPQHF
-	TRBJ2-3	TRBV5-1	many	TGCGCCAGCAGTTGGGGGCTTTTTGGGGAAACGGATACGCAGTATTTT	CASSWGLFGETDTQYF
-	TRBJ1-3	TRBV4-3	-	TGCGCCAGAAGCCAAAGCGAGGCAGGAAAATCTGGAAACACCATATATTTT	CARSQSEAGKSGNTIYF
-	TRBJ2-1	TRBV7-2	-	TGTGCCAGCAGCTTAGTCGGGACCGTTCTTTCGAGCTCCTACAATGAGCAGTTCTTC	CASSLVGTVLSSSYNEQFF
TRBD2	TRBJ2-3	TRBV3-1	many	TGTGCCAGCAGCCAAGGAGCGGGGGACGCAGATACGCAGTATTTT	CASSQGAGDADTQYF
TRBD1	TRBJ2-1	TRBV6-5	many	TGTGCCAGCAGTTCCGTCCTTGCGCCGACAGGGTCGAATGAGCAGTTCTTC	CASSSVLAPTGSNEQFF
-	TRBJ2-5	TRBV7-2	many	TGTGCCAGCAGCCCCAAAGAGACCCAGTACTTC	CASSPKETQYF
TRBD1	TRBJ2-1	TRBV6-5	-	TGTGCCACTGGGGACAGGGCTGATGAGCAGTTCTTC	CATGDRADEQFF
TRBD2	TRBJ2-1	TRBV5-1	-	TGCGCCAGCAGCCTAGCGGGGGGGGCCTACAATGAGCAGTTCTTC	CASSLAGGAYNEQFF
-	TRBJ2-4	TRBV3-2	many	TGTGCCAGCAGCCAAATCCCACCCTCACCTTCGTTC	CASSQIPPSPSF
-	TRBJ1-1	TRBV7-9	-	TGTGCCAGCAGCTGGGACAACCAAGGAGCTTTCTTT	CASSWDNQGAFF
-	TRBJ1-5	TRBV27	few	TGTGCCAGCAGTCCCATGGGGGGGAATCAGCCCCAGCATTTT	CASSPMGGNQPQHF
-	TRBJ1-5	TRBV20-1	many	TGCAGTGCTGAGGGTTCCAATCAGCCCCAGCATTTT	CSAEGSNQPQHF
TRBD1	TRBJ2-7	TRBV12-3/TRBV12-4	many	TGTGCCAGCAGTAAGGACAGGGGGTCTGGTGAGCAGTACTTC	CASSKDRGSGEQYF
-	TRBJ1-2	TRBV4-1	-	TGCGCCAGCAGCCAAGAGGGGGCGAGGGGTAACTATGGCTACACCTTC	CASSQEGARGNYGYTF
-	TRBJ2-1	TRBV2	few	TGTGCCAGCAGAAGTTGGAATGAGCAGTTCTTC	CASRSWNEQFF
-	TRBJ2-6	TRBV19	few	TGTGCCACTGGGGCCAACGTCCTGACTTTC	CATGANVLTF
-	TRBJ2-7	TRBV12-3/TRBV12-4	many	TGTGCCAGCAGTCCCAGACAGATTGGGGACGAGCAGTACTTC	CASSPRQIGDEQYF
-	TRBJ2-7	TRBV7-2	-	TGTGCCAGCAGCTTAGCGCGCGATAAGGGCTACGAGCAGTACTTC	CASSLARDKGYEQYF
-	TRBJ1-6	TRBV10-3	few	TGTGCCATCAGTGAGTACCGGCGGGGGCCATCACCCCTCCACTTT	CAISEYRRGPSPLHF
-	TRBJ2-7	TRBV5-4	few	TGTGCCAGCAGCGCGCTAGGGGGACCTTACGAGCAGTACTTC	CASSALGGPYEQYF
TRBD1	TRBJ1-6	TRBV12-3/TRBV12-4	few	TGTGCCAGCAGTCCCGCGGGACAGGGAAACTCACCCCTCCACTTT	CASSPAGQGNSPLHF
TRBD1	TRBJ1-2	TRBV20-1	-	TGCAGTGCTAGCGGGACAGGGTTCCACCTCTATGGCTACACCTTC	CSASGTGFHLYGYTF
TRBD2	TRBJ2-7	TRBV20-1	-	TGCAGTGCTAGAGATAAGAGACTAGCGGGAGTTGGAGAGCAGTACTTC	CSARDKRLAGVGEQYF
TRBD1	TRBJ1-2	TRBV29-1	many	TGCAGCGTCCGTGAAGGGGGCGGCGACTATGGCTACACCTTC	CSVREGGGDYGYTF
TRBD1	TRBJ2-6	TRBV9	many	TGTGCCAGCAGCGTAGCCCTCCCTGACAGGGCGGTACCTGGGGCCAACGTCCTGACTTTC	CASSVALPDRAVPGANVLTF
-	TRBJ1-2	TRBV29-1	few	TGCAGCGTTGAACTCAACCTGGGCTACACCTTC	CSVELNLGYTF
-	TRBJ1-5	TRBV27	-	TGTGCCAGCAGTTTAGGAGTCGGTACAGCGCCTCAGCCCCAGCATTTT	CASSLGVGTAPQPQHF
-	TRBJ1-3	TRBV3-1	-	TGTGCCAGCAGCCAAGGATGGCAGGGAACTGGAAACACCATATATTTT	CASSQGWQGTGNTIYF
TRBD1	TRBJ1-4	TRBV29-1	few	TGCAGCGTTGAGACAGGGACTAATGAAAAACTGTTTTTT	CSVETGTNEKLFF
-	TRBJ1-5	TRBV12-3/TRBV12-4	many	TGTGCCAGCAGCGACCACAGGGCTCAGCCCCAGCATTTT	CASSDHRAQPQHF
TRBD2	TRBJ2-5	TRBV5-1	few	TGCGCCAGCAGCTTACTAGCGGGGGCAATTCAAGAGACCCAGTACTTC	CASSLLAGAIQETQYF